A single sample is the source of the 9 T cell receptor beta chains below, sequenced in a study of spatial heterogeneity in lung cancer (dated by TCRdb to 2018 to 2020). Broad study findings and their caveats: The number of expanded intratumoral alpha and beta TCRs correlated with the tumor nonsynonymous mutation count.

Their recognized antigens are unknown. The intended sense of this specimen's time point label: sample taken at primary tumor resection. Libraries were built with 5' RACE. The sequencer listed for this sample is NextSeq 500. Using fastp at Q25 and MiXCR, TCRdb reprocessed the public reads and kept productive beta chains. Here each entry gathers all rows of one CDR3 protein and keeps the most common genes and DNA. The sample contains under 20,000 distinct CDR3 sequences, around 6.4% of them found a single time. The top ten clones comprise 10% of the sample. The input for sequencing was lung tumor tissue, taken at surgery. The receptors shown here come from a female donor with early-stage non-small cell lung cancer.

This clonotype was seen many times. This beta chain lies outside the target of a library built for alpha chains; its clone size means little. The chain couples TRBV7-9 to TRBJ2-4; 9 bases agree with TRBD2. Trimming cost V 2 bases and J 7 bases; bases outside gene matches: 6. Germline V CDR1 and CDR2: SEHNR, FQNEAQ (reference sequence). CDR3 length: 15 residues. In nucleotides, the CDR3 is TGTGCCAGCAGCTTATTTAGCGGGAGAATGAACATTCAGTACTTC. It translates to CASSLFSGRMNIQYF.

This clonotype was seen many times. This beta chain appears as a stray read in a library generated for alpha chains; its size is not informative. V and J are TRBV12-3 or TRBV12-4 and TRBJ1-4; possibly TRBD1 for D (5 bases). Between the trimmed V and J ends, which lost 5 bases and 7 bases, there was a span of 14 bases. The CDR3 covers 14 residues. CDR3 loop: CASSDFSRVEKLFF. The CDR3 DNA is TGTGCCAGCAGTGATTTCTCCAGGGTTGAAAAACTGTTTTTT.

A few counts support this clonotype. This beta chain came through as a stray read in a library set up for alpha chains, and its size says little. The rearrangement uses TRBV3-1 and TRBJ2-5; D unclear. This CDR3 has 14 residues. V shed 4 bases and J shed 2 bases, with 11 bases lying between them. Germline V CDR1 and CDR2: LGHDT, YNNKEL (reference sequence). Here the CDR3 DNA reads TGTGCCAGCAGCCCCCCCGGCGTGCAAGAGACCCAGTACTTC. Its translation is CASSPPGVQETQYF.

This clonotype was recorded many times. This beta chain was picked up by a library intended for alpha chains and is off target, so its count carries little meaning. V is TRBV6-5 and J is TRBJ2-1, with TRBD1 identical over 9 bases. The CDR3 consists of 15 residues. The junction had 10 bases not matched to a gene; V was cut back by 7 bases and J by 6 bases. Germline V lookup: CDR1 MNHEY, CDR2 SVGAGI. CDR3 DNA sequence: TGTGCCAGCACCACAGGGCGGGACAGGGTCAATGAGCAGTTCTTC. Residues: CASTTGRDRVNEQFF.

This clonotype was seen more than once but under ten times. This beta chain is off target for a library built for alpha chains, so its abundance means little. The genes are TRBV7-8 and TRBJ2-2, with D hard to call. The CDR3 is made up of 11 amino acids. The germline V gene encodes CDR1 SGHVS and CDR2 FQNEAQ. With 8 bases removed from V and 3 bases from J, the gap between germline ends came to 4 bases. The CDR3 nucleotides read TGTGCCAGCGCGGACACCGGGGAGCTGTTTTTT. Translation: CASADTGELFF.

This clonotype has a handful of counts. With the library built for alpha chains, this beta chain is off target and its frequency is not meaningful. The chain employs TRBV12-3 or TRBV12-4 and TRBJ2-3; D is perhaps TRBD2 (6 bases). The V end was cut by 7 bases, the J end by 1 base, with 12 bases between. The CDR3 has 14 amino acids. The CDR3 reads CASTRSSGTDTQYF. In DNA, the CDR3 is TGTGCCAGCACCCGATCTAGCGGCACAGATACGCAGTATTTT.

This clonotype showed up just a few times. Within a library made for alpha chains, this beta chain is off target, and its count is uninformative. V gene TRBV12-3 or TRBV12-4 combines with J gene TRBJ1-1; 7 positions agree with TRBD1. V dropped 7 bases and J dropped 7; count of bases not matched to a gene: 9. The CDR3 contains 13 residues. This CDR3 reads CASTGDSLYEAFF. The CDR3 DNA reads as TGTGCCAGCACCGGGGACAGTTTATATGAAGCTTTCTTT.

In the case of this clonotype: Because the library targeted alpha chains, this beta chain is an off-target read whose size means little. This chain connects TRBV7-3 to TRBJ2-2; the match to TRBD1 covers 8 bases. The germline V gene encodes CDR1 SGHTA and CDR2 FQGTGA. Trimming cost V 5 bases and J 3 bases; bases outside gene matches: 5. The CDR3 sequence is 15 residues long. CDR3 DNA: TGTGCCAGCAGCACGACAGGGGCGGACACCGGGGAGCTGTTTTTT. This sequence encodes CASSTTGADTGELFF.

There are many counts of this clonotype. This beta chain is an off-target read within a library intended for alpha chains, so its frequency means little. The chain carries TRBV10-3 and TRBJ2-3, with D possibly matching TRBD2 (7 bases). V was clipped by 9 bases and J by 0 bases, with 19 bases between them. CDR1 is ENHRY, CDR2 SYGVKD, per germline. The CDR3 is 16 amino acids. CDR3 residues: CAIGTRGASSTDTQYF. As DNA, the CDR3 is TGTGCCATTGGGACACGGGGGGCTTCTAGCACAGATACGCAGTATTTT.